Each of the 10 T cell receptor beta chains below was sequenced from the same sample in a study of shared clonotypes between healthy human individuals. Assay used: immunoSEQ multiplex PCR; TCRdb lists only in-frame clones, some missing. The sample consists of 2 million to 2.5 million clones, 90% to 97% of them appearing once. Sequences were obtained from naive CD4+ T cells sorted from blood. As to subset: CD45RA+ positively selected. Receptors originate from a young man in good health.

This chain links TRBV10-3 with TRBJ1-6; a possible D gene is TRBD1 (5 bases). Germline CDR1 is ENHRY and CDR2 is SYGVKD. The CDR3 is made up of 15 amino acids. V was clipped by 3 bases and J by 8 bases, with 14 bases between them. CDR3: CAISDSGGPDSPLHF. CDR3 coding DNA: TGTGCCATCAGTGACTCGGGGGGTCCGGATTCACCCCTCCACTTT.

Written as DNA, the CDR3 is TGTGCCAGTAGCACTAGGAGGACTAGCGAGACCTTCTCCTACAATGAGCAGTTCTTC. Protein: CASSTRRTSETFSYNEQFF. The rearrangement links TRBV19 to TRBJ2-1, with TRBD2 matching 9 bases. The V segment lost 6 bases and the J segment 0 bases; nucleotides outside the gene matches: 15. The CDR3 totals 19 residues. Germline loops: CDR1 LNHDA, CDR2 SQIVND (reference sequence).

The chain joins TRBV5-4 to TRBJ2-5; 8 bases are a match to TRBD2. CDR1 and CDR2 from the germline V gene are SGHNT and YYREEE (reference sequence). CDR3 length: 14 amino acids. After removal of 4 bases from V and 2 bases from J, the junction contained 4 bases not matched to a gene. The CDR3 DNA is TGTGCCAGCAGCGTCGGACTAGCTCAAGAGACCCAGTACTTC. Its translation: CASSVGLAQETQYF.

This chain links TRBV29-1 with TRBJ1-1, with D maybe TRBD1 (6 bases). The V gene's germline CDR1 is SQVTM and CDR2 ANQGSEA. The CDR3 has 12 amino acids. V shed 4 bases and J shed 7 bases, with 13 bases lying between them. CDR3 sequence (DNA): TGCAGCGTTGGACGAGGGGGGAATGAAGCTTTCTTT. Translated, it gives CSVGRGGNEAFF.

The chain combines TRBV5-1 with TRBJ1-1; possibly TRBD1 for D (5 bases). The V end lost 2 bases, the J end lost 2 bases, and 10 bases lay between the germline ends. This CDR3 is 14 amino acids long. Germline V lookup: CDR1 SGHRS, CDR2 YFSETQ. This chain's CDR3 is CASSLGASNTEAFF. The CDR3 coding sequence is TGCGCCAGCAGCTTAGGGGCATCCAACACTGAAGCTTTCTTT.

In the case of this clone: One junction end disagrees with the germline gene, perhaps due to a read error. This chain connects TRBV6-5 to TRBJ1-1; no definite D call. Looked up from germline, CDR1 is MNHEY and CDR2 is SVGAGI. The CDR3 has 13 amino acids. The CDR3 sequence: CASSDSMNTEAFF. CDR3 DNA: TGTGCCAGCAGTGACTCCATGAACACTGAAGCTTTCTTT.

A note on this clone: This CDR3 is also generated by other DNA sequences in the sample. The chain recombines TRBV29-1 with TRBJ1-1; perhaps TRBD1 as D (5 bases). Germline V gene sequence: CDR1 SQVTM, CDR2 ANQGSEA. The CDR3 has 13 amino acids. Trimming pared 7 bases from V and 0 bases from J, leaving 12 bases between. The CDR3 DNA sequence: TGCAGCGCCCTGGGGCAGATGAACACTGAAGCTTTCTTT. Encoded protein: CSALGQMNTEAFF.

Regarding this clone: Its ends do not fully match the called genes, so a read error is possible. The CDR3: CASSGTPNAGELFF. The CDR3 DNA sequence: TGTGCCAGCAGCGGGACTCCGAACGCCGGGGAGCTGTTTTTT. V is TRBV6-5 and J is TRBJ2-2; perhaps TRBD2 as D (6 bases). The V gene's germline CDR1 is MNHEY and CDR2 SVGAGI. CDR3 length: 14 amino acids.

This clone was seen a single time. The CDR3 reads CASSTTRGPYEQYF. CDR3 in DNA: TGTGCCAGCAGCACCACCAGGGGGCCCTACGAGCAGTACTTC. The V and J genes are TRBV7-2 and TRBJ2-7, with 8 bases lining up with TRBD1. V was pared by 5 bases and J by 2 bases, with 5 bases of the junction left unmatched. There are 14 residues in the CDR3. CDR1 is SGHTA and CDR2 is FQGNSA in the germline V gene.

The CDR3 is CASRERDRSPLHF. CDR3 coding DNA: TGTGCCAGCCGCGAGCGGGATCGGTCACCCCTCCACTTT. The rearrangement joins TRBV27 to TRBJ1-6; D is ambiguous. Germline CDR1 and CDR2: MNHEY and SMNVEV (reference sequence). V was cut by 8 bases and J by 10 bases, with 15 bases left in between. This CDR3 has 13 residues.